These T cell receptor beta chains were read from a single sample in a study of CD8+ T cells in alopecia areata. Clones were sequenced by immunoSEQ multiplex PCR, and TCRdb holds only the in-frame ones, with some missing. Of approximately 140,000 clones listed, more than 45% were seen once; the top ten hold about 6.4%. Sequenced input: CD4+ T cells sorted from blood. The receptors originated from a human donor with alopecia areata. Both conserved end residues are part of each CDR3. The D gene is left open where the match is weak.

TRBJ2-3	TRBV29-1	.	CSVVLADTQYF
TRBJ1-2	TRBV29-1	.	CSVEGGYTF
TRBJ2-1	TRBV9	.	CASSSRRGEQFF
TRBJ2-1	TRBV7-9	TRBD1	CASSPWDRATTEFF
TRBJ2-1	TRBV18	TRBD1	CASSPPGTAYNEQFF
TRBJ1-1	TRBV6-5	.	CASSSVGAEAFF
TRBJ2-1	TRBV15	.	CATSRDRPSSYNEQFF
TRBJ2-5	TRBV5-8	.	CASTDWRDRGETQYF
TRBJ1-1	TRBV7-9	.	CASRHLRGTEAFF
TRBJ1-1	TRBV28	.	CASSRAGRNTEAFF
TRBJ2-1	TRBV5-1	.	CASSLGQSSYNEQFF
TRBJ2-2	TRBV11-1	.	CASKGDVSGELFF
TRBJ1-5	TRBV7-9	.	CASSTQTESNQPQHF
TRBJ2-6	TRBV29-1	.	CSVSEYSGANVLTF
TRBJ1-4	TRBV18	.	CASSPRGVNEKLFF
TRBJ2-5	TRBV7-2	.	CASSPGGYGETQYF
TRBJ2-3	TRBV29-1	.	CSVRARGTDTQYF
TRBJ2-3	TRBV7-9	TRBD1	CASSAAGGRGTDTQYF
TRBJ2-7	TRBV5-1	.	CASSWEAAAEQYF
TRBJ2-4	TRBV28	.	CASSLQTAAKNIQYF
TRBJ1-1	TRBV30	.	CAWMGSMAFF
TRBJ2-1	TRBV2	TRBD1	CASPRQGDGEQFF
TRBJ2-7	TRBV4-1	TRBD2	CASSQTSGSSYEQYF
TRBJ2-7	TRBV7-3	.	CASSMGSVHEQYF
TRBJ2-1	TRBV9	TRBD2	CASSRLAGGPYEQFF
TRBJ2-7	TRBV7-2	.	CASSSQGYEQYF
TRBJ2-5	TRBV6-5	TRBD2	CAVAGPETQYF
TRBJ2-7	TRBV5-1	TRBD2	CASSQGLADYEQYF
TRBJ2-7	TRBV5-6	.	CASSHDGLSGQYF
TRBJ2-3	TRBV7-8	.	CASSPGQGSTDTQYF
TRBJ2-7	TRBV6-5	TRBD2	CASSSGGGLTYEQYF
TRBJ2-5	TRBV19	.	CASSIGGETQYF
TRBJ2-7	TRBV29-1	TRBD1	CSVGENSPGQGAYEQYF
TRBJ2-5	TRBV11-2	.	CASSLPIETQYF
TRBJ1-3	TRBV27	.	CASSLVADSTGNTIYF
TRBJ2-5	TRBV20-1	.	CSAPEETQYF
TRBJ2-4	TRBV27	TRBD2	CASSSGGSKNIQYF
TRBJ1-2	TRBV29-1	.	CSVVQDGYTF
TRBJ2-7	TRBV11-2	.	CASSLAACEQYF
TRBJ2-7	TRBV14	TRBD1	CASSQANRGYYEQYF
TRBJ2-7	TRBV5-1	.	CAIALTGPYEQYF
TRBJ2-5	TRBV4-1	.	CASSQGENQETQYF
TRBJ2-3	TRBV7-9	.	CASSLGLRNTDTQYF
TRBJ2-7	TRBV27	TRBD2	CASSPSGRAHEQYF
TRBJ2-2	TRBV30	.	CAWSVLGTGELFF
TRBJ1-2	TRBV29-1	.	CSVNVEYYGYTF
TRBJ1-1	TRBV29-1	.	CSVEDRRVSAFF
TRBJ2-1	TRBV4-2	.	CASSQALDNNEQFF
TRBJ2-7	TRBV6-5	.	CASSYRRLGEQYF
TRBJ2-7	TRBV29-1	.	CSVADYEQYF
TRBJ2-7	TRBV5-6	.	CASSLNEQYF